This T cell receptor beta chain was found in a study of T cell changes during pregnancy in multiple sclerosis. Clones were read by immunoSEQ multiplex PCR, and TCRdb kept only the in-frame ones, dropping some. The table has 45,000 to 60,000 clones, 80% to 90% seen once. The CDR3 loop spans 14 amino acids. Trimming shortened V by 5 bases and J by 6 bases, and 17 bases separated the two germline ends. The germline V gene has CDR1 SGDLS and CDR2 YYNGEE. The starting material was CD8+ T cells from peripheral blood mononuclear cells, obtained in the second trimester of pregnancy. The rearrangement uses TRBV9 and TRBJ1-2, with a possible D match to TRBD1 (5 bases). This TCR derives from a female donor with multiple sclerosis, enrolled in a pregnancy study. CDR3 nucleotides: TGTGCCAGCAGTGACATGGGGGGGGTGAATGGCTACACCTTC. This gives the protein CASSDMGGVNGYTF. Combining the CDR3 with reference TRBV9 and TRBJ1-2 gives the whole variable domain DSGVTQTPKHLITATGQRVTLRCSPRSGDLSVYWYQQSLDQGLQFLIQYYNGEERAKGNILERFSAQQFPDLHSELNLSSLELGDSALYFCASSDMGGVNGYTFGSGTRLTVV.